Listed below are T cell receptor beta chains from one sample, sequenced in a study of blood T cell repertoires in COVID-19. Libraries were prepared by immunoSEQ multiplex PCR; TCRdb keeps only in-frame clonotypes and omits some of them. The sample lists 55,000 to 65,000 clones; around 80% were seen once. The sample was peripheral blood. These receptors were taken from a woman aged 55-70 years with acute or convalescent COVID-19. Each CDR3 is given with its conserved first and last residue. Each record gives: V gene, J gene, clone size, D gene, CDR3 DNA, CDR3 protein. A D gene is named only where the DNA matches it firmly. Rows give clone size only sometimes, using once, few, many, or a class for an expanded clone.

v_gene: TRBV21-1; j_gene: TRBJ2-7; abundance: NA; d_gene: NA; CDR3nt: TGTGCCAGCAAACCGGGGGACGAGCAGTACTTC; CDR3aa: CASKPGDEQYF
v_gene: TRBV6-5; j_gene: TRBJ1-5; abundance: few; d_gene: TRBD1; CDR3nt: TGTGCCAGCAATAGGGACAGAGTGAGCAATCAGCCCCAGCATTTT; CDR3aa: CASNRDRVSNQPQHF
v_gene: TRBV25-1; j_gene: TRBJ1-1; abundance: few; d_gene: NA; CDR3nt: TGTGCCAGCAGGTCAGGGAACACTGAAGCTTTCTTT; CDR3aa: CASRSGNTEAFF
v_gene: TRBV5-5; j_gene: TRBJ1-4; abundance: NA; d_gene: NA; CDR3nt: TGTGCCAGCAGCAAACAGGGCAATAATGAAAAACTGTTTTTT; CDR3aa: CASSKQGNNEKLFF
v_gene: TRBV6-5; j_gene: TRBJ2-7; abundance: NA; d_gene: NA; CDR3nt: TGTGCCACACGCCGGGACACGACTTCCTACGAGCAGTACTTC; CDR3aa: CATRRDTTSYEQYF
v_gene: TRBV5-1; j_gene: TRBJ2-7; abundance: few; d_gene: NA; CDR3nt: TGCGCCAGCAGCTTGACGGCAGGGACCTACGAGCAGTACTTC; CDR3aa: CASSLTAGTYEQYF
v_gene: TRBV24-1; j_gene: TRBJ2-1; abundance: NA; d_gene: NA; CDR3nt: TGTGCCACCAGTGACCCCGGACAGACAGGCTCCTACAATGAGCAGTTCTTC; CDR3aa: CATSDPGQTGSYNEQFF
v_gene: TRBV11-2; j_gene: TRBJ1-2; abundance: NA; d_gene: TRBD1; CDR3nt: TGTGCCAGCAGCTTTCGCGCAGGGGGCAACTATGGCTACACCTTC; CDR3aa: CASSFRAGGNYGYTF
v_gene: TRBV5-1; j_gene: TRBJ2-1; abundance: NA; d_gene: TRBD1; CDR3nt: TGCGCCAGCAGCATTGGGGACAGAGACTCCTACAATGAGCAGTTCTTC; CDR3aa: CASSIGDRDSYNEQFF
v_gene: TRBV2; j_gene: TRBJ1-2; abundance: NA; d_gene: TRBD1; CDR3nt: TGTGCCAGCAGTGACGGGACAGGGGGCGATGATGGCTACACCTTC; CDR3aa: CASSDGTGGDDGYTF
v_gene: TRBV6-1; j_gene: TRBJ2-1; abundance: few; d_gene: TRBD2; CDR3nt: TGTGCCAGCAGTGATATGACAAGCGGGGGGGCCCATGAGCAGTTCTTC; CDR3aa: CASSDMTSGGAHEQFF
v_gene: TRBV18; j_gene: TRBJ2-4; abundance: NA; d_gene: NA; CDR3nt: TGTGCCAGCTCAAAAGAGACCCCGCCGGGAAACATTCAGTACTTC; CDR3aa: CASSKETPPGNIQYF
v_gene: TRBV16; j_gene: TRBJ1-1; abundance: NA; d_gene: TRBD1; CDR3nt: TGTGCCAGCAGCCAGCTCGACCTAAGGACAGGGCCCAGCACTGAAGCTTTCTTT; CDR3aa: CASSQLDLRTGPSTEAFF
v_gene: TRBV27; j_gene: TRBJ1-5; abundance: NA; d_gene: NA; CDR3nt: TGTGCCAGCGGCGTAAGGGGAAATCAGCCCCAGCATTTT; CDR3aa: CASGVRGNQPQHF
v_gene: TRBV5-4; j_gene: TRBJ1-3; abundance: NA; d_gene: TRBD1; CDR3nt: TGTGCCAGCAGCCCGGGGACAGATCCTGGAAACACCATATATTTT; CDR3aa: CASSPGTDPGNTIYF
v_gene: TRBV11-2; j_gene: TRBJ1-2; abundance: NA; d_gene: TRBD1; CDR3nt: TGTGCCAGCAGCTTAGATCGCGGGACAGGGGATAGAGATGGCTACACCTTC; CDR3aa: CASSLDRGTGDRDGYTF
v_gene: TRBV3-1/TRBV3-2; j_gene: TRBJ2-3; abundance: NA; d_gene: TRBD2; CDR3nt: TGTGCCAGCAGCCAGTCCGGGACTAGGCAGTATTTT; CDR3aa: CASSQSGTRQYF
v_gene: TRBV7-9; j_gene: TRBJ2-7; abundance: once; d_gene: NA; CDR3nt: TGTGCCAGCAGCTCGGCAGGCGAGCAGTACTTC; CDR3aa: CASSSAGEQYF
v_gene: TRBV2; j_gene: TRBJ2-2; abundance: NA; d_gene: TRBD2; CDR3nt: TGTGCCAGCAAAGAGGGACTAGCGGGGTTGGGGGAGCTGTTTTTT; CDR3aa: CASKEGLAGLGELFF
v_gene: TRBV6-1; j_gene: TRBJ1-1; abundance: NA; d_gene: NA; CDR3nt: TGTGCCAGCAAACCGCCAGGGTTTGACACTGAAGCTTTCTTT; CDR3aa: CASKPPGFDTEAFF
v_gene: TRBV5-1; j_gene: TRBJ1-4; abundance: NA; d_gene: TRBD1; CDR3nt: TGCGCCAGCAAAGAACAGGGGACTAGTGAAAAACTGTTTTTT; CDR3aa: CASKEQGTSEKLFF
v_gene: TRBV30; j_gene: TRBJ1-2; abundance: NA; d_gene: TRBD1; CDR3nt: TGTGCCTGGAGTTTAGGACAGGGACCCCGGGGCTACACCTTC; CDR3aa: CAWSLGQGPRGYTF
v_gene: TRBV12-3/TRBV12-4; j_gene: TRBJ2-5; abundance: NA; d_gene: NA; CDR3nt: TGTGCCAGCAGCCCGGCGGGCCGGGAGACCCAGTACTTC; CDR3aa: CASSPAGRETQYF
v_gene: TRBV21-1; j_gene: TRBJ2-4; abundance: NA; d_gene: NA; CDR3nt: TGTGCCAGCAGCGCGGGGGACAGGGTAGCCAAAAACATTCAGTACTTC; CDR3aa: CASSAGDRVAKNIQYF
v_gene: TRBV3-1/TRBV3-2; j_gene: TRBJ2-3; abundance: NA; d_gene: NA; CDR3nt: TGTGCCAGCAGCCAAGGGGCAGCGGGTACAGATACGCAGTATTTT; CDR3aa: CASSQGAAGTDTQYF
v_gene: TRBV2; j_gene: TRBJ2-4; abundance: NA; d_gene: NA; CDR3nt: TGTGCCAGCAGTGAACGGGGAAGGGCCAAAAACATTCAGTACTTC; CDR3aa: CASSERGRAKNIQYF
v_gene: TRBV4-2; j_gene: TRBJ2-2; abundance: once; d_gene: NA; CDR3nt: TGTGCCAGCAGCCAAGATAGCCGGGGAACGAACACCGGGGAGCTGTTTTTT; CDR3aa: CASSQDSRGTNTGELFF
v_gene: TRBV27; j_gene: TRBJ1-2; abundance: NA; d_gene: TRBD1; CDR3nt: TGTGCCAGCAGTGCCCCAGGGGGTGGCTACACCTTC; CDR3aa: CASSAPGGGYTF
v_gene: TRBV19; j_gene: TRBJ2-1; abundance: NA; d_gene: NA; CDR3nt: TGTGCCAGTACGACTAGCAATGAGCAGTTCTTC; CDR3aa: CASTTSNEQFF
v_gene: TRBV9; j_gene: TRBJ2-1; abundance: NA; d_gene: NA; CDR3nt: TGTGCCAGCAGCGTAGTGAGATTACGGGGCTCCTACAATGAGCAGTTCTTC; CDR3aa: CASSVVRLRGSYNEQFF
v_gene: TRBV19; j_gene: TRBJ1-2; abundance: NA; d_gene: TRBD1; CDR3nt: TGTGCCAGTACCGGACAGGGAGATTGGGGCTACACCTTC; CDR3aa: CASTGQGDWGYTF